One and the same sample provided the 7 T cell receptor beta chains below, sequenced in a study of OX40 agonist ivuxolimab in advanced cancers. Generated by immunoSEQ multiplex PCR, the TCRdb table keeps only in-frame clones and is missing some. The table lists roughly 56,000 clones, 86% of them singletons. The starting material was CD4+ or CD8+ T cells sorted from blood, obtained in a trial of the OX40 agonist ivuxolimab. The receptors were gathered from an adult with an advanced solid tumor such as melanoma, head and neck, liver or kidney cancer.

The rearrangement links TRBV11-3 to TRBJ2-7; D unresolved. From germline, CDR1 is SGHNT and CDR2 YENEEA. The CDR3 is 12 amino acids. V was shortened by 0 bases and J by 5 bases, with 5 bases between the two germline ends. This chain's CDR3 is CASSLEVDEQYF. The CDR3 DNA reads TGTGCCAGCAGCTTAGAGGTCGACGAGCAGTACTTC.

The rearrangement links TRBV11-3 to TRBJ2-3; TRBD2 aligns across 11 bases. CDR3 length equals 16 residues. Unmatched junction bases numbered 4, after V lost 5 bases and J lost 0 bases. Germline V gene lookup returns CDR1 SGHNT and CDR2 YENEEA. CDR3 sequence (DNA): TGTGCCAGCAGCGCCCGACTAGCGGGGAGCACAGATACGCAGTATTTT. It translates to CASSARLAGSTDTQYF.

The rearrangement joins TRBV4-2 to TRBJ2-2; TRBD2 matches 9 bases. The ends lost 5 bases at V and 5 bases at J; junction bases unmatched: 6. The CDR3 is made up of 15 amino acids. CDR1 LGHNA and CDR2 YNFKEQ come from the germline V gene. The CDR3 reads CASSYERGATGELFF. CDR3 sequence (DNA): TGTGCCAGCAGCTATGAGCGGGGGGCAACCGGGGAGCTGTTTTTT.

This sequence joins TRBV5-1 and TRBJ2-1; tentatively, D is TRBD1 (6 bases). Deletions cut 3 bases from V and 8 bases from J, with 18 bases between. This CDR3 is 15 amino acids long. Germline values: CDR1 SGHRS, CDR2 YFSETQ. The DNA of the CDR3 is TGCGCCAGCAGCTCCTTCCCGAGTAACAGGGATGAGCAGTTCTTC. Amino acids: CASSSFPSNRDEQFF. Supplemented by reference TRBV5-1 and TRBJ2-1, the full variable domain reads KAGVTQTPRYLIKTRGQQVTLSCSPISGHRSVSWYQQTPGQGLQFLFEYFSETQRNKGNFPGRFSGRQFSNSRSEMNVSTLELGDSALYLCASSSFPSNRDEQFFGPGTRLTVL.

This rearrangement joins TRBV2 to TRBJ1-1; D perhaps matches TRBD1 (6 bases). Germline values: CDR1 SNHLY, CDR2 FYNNEI. V was pared by 5 bases and J by 6 bases, with 19 bases between. CDR3 size: 15 residues. The CDR3 loop reads CASSLREGRGSEAFF. CDR3 in DNA: TGTGCCAGCAGTTTAAGGGAGGGAAGGGGGTCTGAAGCTTTCTTT.

This chain joins TRBV11-3 and TRBJ1-1; D call uncertain. The CDR3 totals 14 residues. Germline values: CDR1 SGHNT, CDR2 YENEEA. V dropped 4 bases and J dropped 2 bases, with 11 bases sitting between them. The CDR3 protein is CASSSETGNTEAFF. CDR3 DNA sequence: TGTGCCAGCAGCTCAGAGACGGGAAACACTGAAGCTTTCTTT. The complete variable domain, with remaining parts taken from reference TRBV11-3 and TRBJ1-1, reads EAGVVQSPRYKIIEKKQPVAFWCNPISGHNTLYWYLQNLGQGPELLIRYENEEAVDDSQLPKDRFSAERLKGVDSTLKIQPAELGDSAVYLCASSSETGNTEAFFGQGTRLTVV.

The genes are TRBV28 and TRBJ1-5; D unclear. Germline assignment: CDR1 MDHEN and CDR2 SYDVKM. Trimming stripped 3 bases from V and 7 bases from J, with 10 bases between. The CDR3 is 13 residues long. CDR3 nucleotide sequence: TGTGCCAGCAGTTTTCGAGGTTGGCAGCCCCAGCATTTT. Its translation: CASSFRGWQPQHF.